This T cell receptor beta chain originates from a study of shared clonotypes between healthy human individuals. Study-level results: Specimens sampled were limited to blood, with tissue repertoires likely differing. Clonotypes which were not shared had lower generation probabilities than clonotypes that all four donors shared.

TCRdb's table, derived via immunoSEQ multiplex PCR, lists solely in-frame clones and lacks some. The table has 1.4 million to 1.5 million clones, roughly 96% seen once. CDR3 size: 17 residues. V was clipped by 1 base and J by 2 bases; unmatched bases: 7. Germline lookup yields CDR1 LGHNA and CDR2 YSLEER. Concerning this clone itself: The antigen remains undetermined.

The V gene is TRBV4-3, the J gene TRBJ2-5, with 10 bases matching TRBD1. This clonotype was obtained from a man in his thirties or forties in good health. The sequencing input was naive CD4+ T cells sorted from blood. Subset specified: CD45RA+ positively selected. Written as DNA, the CDR3 is TGCGCCAGCAGCCAAGTCCGGGACAGGGGTGTTCAAGAGACCCAGTACTTC. This translates into CASSQVRDRGVQETQYF.